This TCR beta chain was recovered during a study of cytomegalovirus exposure and HLA in healthy donors. As regards this clone: Antigen specificity is unknown.

The CDR3 totals 16 residues. Germline V CDR1 and CDR2: LNHDA, SQIVND (reference sequence). The V end was cut by 6 bases, the J end by 3 bases, with 21 bases between. Findings and limits, study-wide: Exclusion as indistinguishable affected some V segments, including TRBV6-2 and TRBV6-3.

The PCR made use of 60 Vbeta and 13 Jbeta primers. The protocol was immunoSEQ multiplex PCR, while the TCRdb copy is restricted to in-frame clones and leaves out a portion. The sample has 150,000 to 200,000 clones, over 75% seen once. The TCR originated in a man aged 40-49 years in good health and CMV-seropositive. Sequenced material: PBMCs. The chain recombines TRBV19 with TRBJ2-7; weak D call: TRBD2 (5 bases). The CDR3 region is CASRRTHRDAGYEQYF. CDR3 coding DNA: TGTGCCAGTAGGCGTACCCACCGGGATGCAGGCTACGAGCAGTACTTC.